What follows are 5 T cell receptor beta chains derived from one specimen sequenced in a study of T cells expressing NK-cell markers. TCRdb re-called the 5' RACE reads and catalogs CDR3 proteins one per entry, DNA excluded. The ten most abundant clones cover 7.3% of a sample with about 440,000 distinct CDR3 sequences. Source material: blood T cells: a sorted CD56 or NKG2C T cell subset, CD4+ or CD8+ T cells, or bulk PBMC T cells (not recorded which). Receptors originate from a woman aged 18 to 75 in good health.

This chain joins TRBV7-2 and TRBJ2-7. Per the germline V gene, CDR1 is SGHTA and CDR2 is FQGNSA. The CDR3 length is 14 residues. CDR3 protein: CASSLGRYTYEQYF.

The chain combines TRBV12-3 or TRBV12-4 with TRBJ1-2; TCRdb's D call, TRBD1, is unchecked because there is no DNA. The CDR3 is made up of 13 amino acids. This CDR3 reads CASRRQGGYGYTF.

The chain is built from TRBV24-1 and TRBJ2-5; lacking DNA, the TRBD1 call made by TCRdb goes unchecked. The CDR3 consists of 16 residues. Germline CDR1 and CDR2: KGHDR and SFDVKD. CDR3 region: CATSDPTPGQQETQYF.

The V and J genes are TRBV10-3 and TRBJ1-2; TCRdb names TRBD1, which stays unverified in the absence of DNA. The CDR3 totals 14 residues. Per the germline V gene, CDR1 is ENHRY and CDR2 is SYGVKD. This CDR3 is CAITWDGGTYGYTF.

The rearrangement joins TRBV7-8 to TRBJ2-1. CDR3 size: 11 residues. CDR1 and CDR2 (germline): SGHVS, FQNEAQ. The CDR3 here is CASSSISEQFF.